A selection of T cell receptor beta chains follows, all from one sample in a study of blood T cell repertoires in COVID-19. This table comes from immunoSEQ multiplex PCR, and its TCRdb copy is limited to in-frame clones, with some not included. The sample lists 100,000 or so clones; 84% were seen once. The specimen sequenced was peripheral blood. The receptors originated from a human donor in a cohort sampled during active COVID-19. Each CDR3 is given without its conserved first and last residue. The size of a clone is reported for some rows only, either as once, few or many, or as a class for expanded clones.

J gene,CDR3 length,clone size,V gene,CDR3 protein
TRBJ2-2,13,NA,TRBV9,ASSVGPHITGELF
TRBJ2-7,12,NA,TRBV6-5,ASTTGGPIGEQY
TRBJ2-5,12,NA,TRBV19,ASRESPGGSPQY
TRBJ2-6,11,once,TRBV11-2,ASRDTGANVLT
TRBJ1-6,13,once,TRBV9,ASSVEDSYNSPLH
TRBJ1-1,12,NA,TRBV5-1,ASSFERKNTEAF
TRBJ1-2,15,NA,TRBV28,ASSASGTGASNYGYT
TRBJ2-7,12,NA,TRBV27,ASATRPITGEQY
TRBJ2-5,14,once,TRBV7-9,ASRLGLAGGQETQY
TRBJ1-1,13,NA,TRBV4-2,ASSQAGGSNTEAF
TRBJ1-2,11,NA,TRBV9,ASSPPEVYGYT
TRBJ2-7,14,NA,TRBV21-1,ASSAQASGRTYEQY
TRBJ2-7,12,once,TRBV15,ATSRDRGPYEQY
TRBJ2-2,12,NA,TRBV9,ASSVVQYTGELF
TRBJ1-1,12,NA,TRBV7-2,ASSLGQMNTEAF
TRBJ2-3,15,NA,TRBV19,ASSIASTGVWADTQY
TRBJ2-2,13,NA,TRBV6-5,ASSHTGTATGELF
TRBJ1-3,10,NA,TRBV29-1,SVGQGRDTIY
TRBJ1-1,12,once,TRBV5-6,ASSYRDRGTEAF
TRBJ2-6,13,NA,TRBV11-3,ASSPRSAGANVLT
TRBJ2-5,11,NA,TRBV5-1,ASSFSQQETQY
TRBJ2-3,12,NA,TRBV30,AWNMLRGTDTQY
TRBJ2-7,12,NA,TRBV6-6,ASGSGQGAYEQY
TRBJ1-1,13,once,TRBV6-5,ASSSNQGGKTEAF
TRBJ1-2,12,NA,TRBV6-2/TRBV6-3,ASSWGQIFYGYT
TRBJ1-2,10,once,TRBV30,AWSVLTYGYT
TRBJ2-3,10,NA,TRBV19,ATDDRVDTQY
TRBJ2-7,13,NA,TRBV5-6,ASSARTLGHYEQY
TRBJ2-6,14,NA,TRBV10-3,AIRGPQGPGANVLT
TRBJ2-1,12,NA,TRBV2,ASSGRTRYNEQF
TRBJ2-2,16,NA,TRBV5-1,ASSLTPTGGATTGELF
TRBJ2-6,15,NA,TRBV7-2,ASSLAGGASGANVLT
TRBJ2-3,13,NA,TRBV5-4,ASSLADSGGATQY
TRBJ2-7,12,few,TRBV2,ASVQGTDYYEQY
TRBJ1-2,12,NA,TRBV4-1,ASSQNQGANGYT